This entry features one TCR beta chain sequence. What it recognizes is unknown. These data are taken from a study of T cell repertoires in cytomegalovirus infection. TCRdb used MiXCR to reprocess the reads, holding one entry per CDR3 protein. The table records about 830,000 distinct CDR3 sequences, 32% of them present only once. General study points: The cumulative frequency of public TCR beta families identified carriers of CMV plus the relevant HLA.

Germline V gene data show CDR1 as MNHEY and CDR2 as SVGEGT. The CDR3 has 14 amino acids. V lost 4 bases and J 3 bases, leaving 12 bases between the germline ends. This clonotype originated in a human donor in good health (CMV status not recorded). Some clones in this sample may be carry-over from other donors' samples. The sequencing used cultured CD8+ T cells from PBMCs, collected from culture after CMV antigen stimulation. The rearrangement links TRBV6-2 or TRBV6-3 to TRBJ1-1; maybe TRBD1 (6 bases). The CDR3 DNA sequence: TGTGCCAGCAGTTGGGACACACAGGACACTGAAGCTTTCTTT. It translates to CASSWDTQDTEAFF.